The T cell receptor (beta chain) described here comes from a study of sequential checkpoint blockade in melanoma. Treatment meaning: randomized to nivolumab then ipilimumab (arm A) or the reverse (arm B). Profiling relied on immunoSEQ multiplex PCR, and the TCRdb table lists in-frame clones only, not all of them. The repertoire holds thousands of clones, around 47% seen once, with less than 45% in the top ten. The sequence was collected from a human donor with melanoma. Sequencing used CD8+ T cells sorted from blood (inferred from file names), obtained from a patient given nivolumab and ipilimumab in sequence.

The CDR3 bases are TGTGCCAGCAGCCCACTCGAGCTCAGGGGGGACTCTGGAAACACCATATATTTT. It translates to CASSPLELRGDSGNTIYF. The chain employs TRBV11-3 and TRBJ1-3, with 7 bases identical to TRBD1. The CDR3 is 18 residues long. The J segment lost 0 bases and the V segment lost 5 bases, leaving 13 bases of the junction unmatched. Germline V gene lookup returns CDR1 SGHNT and CDR2 YENEEA.